The 8 T cell receptor beta chains reported below all come from one sample, sequenced in a study of T-cell reconstitution after alpha-beta-depleted transplantation in children. The library targeted TCRbeta and was prepared with unique molecular identifiers. TCRdb reprocessed the PCR reads via MiXCR and lists one record per CDR3 protein. Counted here are more than 85,000 distinct CDR3 sequences, under 9% occurring once; the ten biggest clones make up around 17%. Sequenced material: PBMCs, taken before TCRalphabeta/CD19-depleted stem cell transplant. The receptors here all came from a boy under 10 years old with acute lymphoblastic leukemia, due to receive a stem cell transplant.

This clonotype was recorded a few times. This may be a read error: a much more frequent sequence differs by one nucleotide. V gene TRBV18 combines with J gene TRBJ2-5; D gene unclear. The ends were cut back, 3 bases at V and 5 bases at J, with 7 bases in the middle. The germline CDR1 and CDR2 sequences are KGHSH and LQKENI. This CDR3 is built from 12 residues. CDR3 coding DNA: TGTGCCAGCTCACCCGTACACGAGACCCAGTACTTC. Protein: CASSPVHETQYF.

This clonotype was detected a few times. It may be a read error: a sequence one base away is much more abundant. The chain is built from TRBV6-2 or TRBV6-3 and TRBJ2-3, with TRBD1 identical over 10 bases. CDR3 length: 16 residues. The germline CDR1 and CDR2 sequences are MNHEY and SVGEGT. Here the CDR3 DNA reads TGTGCCAGCAGTCTCTTCCGGGACAGGGGCACAGATACGAAGTATTTT. This gives the protein CASSLFRDRGTDTKYF.

This clonotype is medium-sized within its sample. This rearrangement joins TRBV6-2 or TRBV6-3 to TRBJ2-2, with a tentative D call TRBD2 (6 bases). This CDR3 spans 16 amino acids. CDR1 and CDR2 from the germline V gene are MNHEY and SVGEGT. V gave up 5 bases and J gave up 5 bases, with 18 bases separating them. CDR3 nucleotides: TGTGCCAGCAGTCCCCCGCGGGGACCTAAGACCGGGGAGCTGTTTTTT. The encoded protein is CASSPPRGPKTGELFF.

This clonotype was observed at least ten times. The V call is TRBV6-1, the J call TRBJ2-1; 8 bases are a match to TRBD2. Losses at the gene ends were 1 base for V and 0 bases for J; bases not matched to a gene: 5. The CDR3 covers 17 residues. Germline loops: CDR1 MNHNS, CDR2 SASEGT. This CDR3 reads CASSEGRLAGSYNEQFF. The CDR3 nucleotides are TGTGCCAGCAGTGAAGGTAGGCTAGCGGGCTCCTACAATGAGCAGTTCTTC.

This rearrangement joins TRBV13 to TRBJ2-3; 12 nucleotides match TRBD2. The V segment lost 4 bases and the J segment 5 bases; nucleotides outside the gene matches: 7. This CDR3 contains 16 residues. Germline V CDR1 and CDR2: PRHDT, FYEKMQ (reference sequence). CDR3 nucleotides: TGTGCCAGCAGCTCTAGCGGGGGGGCCGTAAGAGATACGCAGTATTTT. Translating gives CASSSSGGAVRDTQYF. The full variable domain, its missing parts supplied by reference TRBV13 and TRBJ2-3, is AAGVIQSPRHLIKEKRETATLKCYPIPRHDTVYWYQQGPGQDPQFLISFYEKMQSDKGSIPDRFSAQQFSDYHSELNMSSLELGDSALYFCASSSSGGAVRDTQYFGPGTRLTVL.

This clonotype has ten or more counts. The chain employs TRBV20-1 and TRBJ2-7, with 9 bases fitting TRBD2. Per germline, CDR1 DFQATT and CDR2 SNEGSKA (reference sequence). V dropped 1 base and J dropped 3; count of bases not matched to a gene: 4. The CDR3 totals 14 residues. The chain's CDR3 is CSARGGGGVYEQYF. The CDR3 nucleotides read TGCAGTGCTAGAGGGGGCGGGGGGGTCTACGAGCAGTACTTC.

The chain recombines TRBV4-1 with TRBJ1-5; D is unclear. This CDR3 region has 15 residues. The germline gives CDR1 MGHRA, CDR2 YSYEKL. V dropped 0 bases and J dropped 4 bases, with 10 bases sitting between them. The CDR3 region has the DNA TGCGCCAGCAGCCAAGAGCCACGGCTTAATCAGCCCCAGCATTTT. It codes for CASSQEPRLNQPQHF.

This clonotype has only a few counts. The chain carries TRBV20-1 and TRBJ2-2; 8 bases are a match to TRBD1. Germline CDR1 DFQATT, CDR2 SNEGSKA (reference sequence). This CDR3 is built from 14 residues. V lost 5 bases to trimming and J lost 5 bases; unmatched junction nucleotides: 7. The CDR3 DNA sequence: TGCAGTGCTCGACAGGGGCGCGGGACCGGGGAGCTGTTTTTT. Its translation is CSARQGRGTGELFF.